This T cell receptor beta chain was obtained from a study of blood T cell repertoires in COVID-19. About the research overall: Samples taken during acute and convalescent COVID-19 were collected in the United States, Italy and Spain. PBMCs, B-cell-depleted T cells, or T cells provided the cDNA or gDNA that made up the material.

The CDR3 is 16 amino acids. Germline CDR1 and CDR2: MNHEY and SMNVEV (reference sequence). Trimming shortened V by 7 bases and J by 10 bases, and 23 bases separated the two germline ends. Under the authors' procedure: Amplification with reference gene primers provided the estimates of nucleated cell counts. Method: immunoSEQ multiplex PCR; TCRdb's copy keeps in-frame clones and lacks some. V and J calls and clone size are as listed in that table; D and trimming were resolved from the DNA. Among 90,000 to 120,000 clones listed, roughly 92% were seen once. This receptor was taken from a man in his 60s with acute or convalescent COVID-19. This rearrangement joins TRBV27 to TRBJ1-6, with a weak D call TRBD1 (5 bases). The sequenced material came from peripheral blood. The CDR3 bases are TGTGCCAGCACCAGGGCGCGGGGGGTTATCGTGTCACCCCTCCACTTT. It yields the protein CASTRARGVIVSPLHF.